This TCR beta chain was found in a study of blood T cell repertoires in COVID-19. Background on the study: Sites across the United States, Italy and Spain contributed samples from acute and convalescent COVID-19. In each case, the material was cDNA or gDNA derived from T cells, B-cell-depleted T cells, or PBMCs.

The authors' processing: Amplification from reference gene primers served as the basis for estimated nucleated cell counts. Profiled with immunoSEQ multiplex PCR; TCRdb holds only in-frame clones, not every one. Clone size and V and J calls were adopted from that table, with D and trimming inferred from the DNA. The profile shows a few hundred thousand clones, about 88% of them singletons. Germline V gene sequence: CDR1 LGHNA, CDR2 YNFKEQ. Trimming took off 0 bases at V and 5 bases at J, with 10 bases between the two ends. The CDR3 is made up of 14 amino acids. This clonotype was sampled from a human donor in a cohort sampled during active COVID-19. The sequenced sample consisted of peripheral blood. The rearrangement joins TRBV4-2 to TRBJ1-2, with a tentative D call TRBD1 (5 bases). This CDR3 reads CASSQDNRLYGYTF. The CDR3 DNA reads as TGTGCCAGCAGCCAAGATAACAGGCTTTATGGCTACACCTTC.